Listed below are T cell receptor beta chains from one sample, sequenced in a study of CD8 T cells in Susac syndrome. Via MiXCR, TCRdb re-called the immunoSEQ multiplex PCR reads, giving one row per CDR3 protein. This table has approximately 210,000 distinct CDR3 sequences, roughly 96% appearing once. Sequenced sample: CD4+ T cells from PBMCs. The receptors originated from a human donor with multiple sclerosis. Each CDR3 is given with its conserved first and last residue. Each record gives: D gene, V gene, clone size, J gene, CDR3 protein, CDR3 DNA. D genes are given only for firm matches. Size is omitted from some rows. Given values are once, few, many or a class for expanded clones.

d_gene: TRBD2
v_gene: TRBV5-1
abundance: -
j_gene: TRBJ2-5
CDR3aa: CASRAGLASYQETQYF
CDR3nt: TGCGCCAGCAGGGCCGGACTAGCGAGCTACCAAGAGACCCAGTACTTC

d_gene: -
v_gene: TRBV2
abundance: -
j_gene: TRBJ1-5
CDR3aa: CASGSTFQPQHF
CDR3nt: TGTGCCAGCGGTTCGACTTTTCAGCCCCAGCATTTT

d_gene: -
v_gene: TRBV3-1
abundance: -
j_gene: TRBJ1-2
CDR3aa: CASSHTHRGYTF
CDR3nt: TGTGCCAGCAGCCATACACACCGGGGCTACACCTTC

d_gene: -
v_gene: TRBV30
abundance: -
j_gene: TRBJ2-3
CDR3aa: CAWKENFVDTQYF
CDR3nt: TGTGCCTGGAAAGAGAATTTTGTGGATACGCAGTATTTT

d_gene: -
v_gene: TRBV29-1
abundance: -
j_gene: TRBJ1-2
CDR3aa: CSVEIFSRGYTF
CDR3nt: TGCAGCGTTGAGATCTTCTCCAGGGGCTACACCTTC

d_gene: TRBD1
v_gene: TRBV5-1
abundance: -
j_gene: TRBJ2-3
CDR3aa: CASRKLGQGPSTDTQYF
CDR3nt: TGCGCCAGCAGGAAATTAGGACAGGGACCAAGCACAGATACGCAGTATTTT

d_gene: -
v_gene: TRBV29-1
abundance: -
j_gene: TRBJ2-2
CDR3aa: CSAGWGWNTGELFF
CDR3nt: TGCAGCGCTGGGTGGGGTTGGAACACCGGGGAGCTGTTTTTT

d_gene: -
v_gene: TRBV12-3/TRBV12-4
abundance: -
j_gene: TRBJ1-2
CDR3aa: CASTSSGREYGYTF
CDR3nt: TGTGCCAGCACCTCGTCGGGGAGGGAATATGGCTACACCTTC

d_gene: -
v_gene: TRBV7-9
abundance: -
j_gene: TRBJ2-5
CDR3aa: CASSLPAGLEETQYF
CDR3nt: TGTGCCAGCAGCTTGCCCGCGGGACTGGAAGAGACCCAGTACTTC

d_gene: TRBD1
v_gene: TRBV18
abundance: -
j_gene: TRBJ2-7
CDR3aa: CASSPGTAEQYF
CDR3nt: TGTGCCAGCTCCCCTGGGACAGCCGAGCAGTACTTC

d_gene: -
v_gene: TRBV5-6
abundance: -
j_gene: TRBJ2-7
CDR3aa: CASSWQGISSYEQYF
CDR3nt: TGTGCCAGCAGTTGGCAGGGGATAAGCTCCTACGAGCAGTACTTC

d_gene: -
v_gene: TRBV3-1
abundance: -
j_gene: TRBJ1-1
CDR3aa: CASSQGQVIYTEAFF
CDR3nt: TGTGCCAGCAGCCAAGGACAAGTAATCTACACTGAAGCTTTCTTT

d_gene: TRBD2
v_gene: TRBV6-1
abundance: -
j_gene: TRBJ2-5
CDR3aa: CASSPPSGIRETQYF
CDR3nt: TGTGCCAGCAGTCCACCTAGCGGGATCAGGGAGACCCAGTACTTC

d_gene: -
v_gene: TRBV7-9
abundance: -
j_gene: TRBJ1-4
CDR3aa: CASEGERWEKLFF
CDR3nt: TGTGCCAGCGAAGGGGAAAGATGGGAAAAACTGTTTTTT

d_gene: TRBD2
v_gene: TRBV30
abundance: -
j_gene: TRBJ2-5
CDR3aa: CAWRETSVGTQYF
CDR3nt: TGTGCCTGGAGGGAGACTAGCGTAGGGACCCAGTACTTC

d_gene: -
v_gene: TRBV19
abundance: -
j_gene: TRBJ1-6
CDR3aa: CASSQPTGLDSPLHF
CDR3nt: TGTGCCAGTAGTCAGCCTACAGGGTTGGACTCACCCCTCCACTTT

d_gene: -
v_gene: TRBV7-2
abundance: -
j_gene: TRBJ1-5
CDR3aa: CASSLVMAGLNQPQHF
CDR3nt: TGTGCCAGCAGCTTAGTTATGGCAGGGCTGAATCAGCCCCAGCATTTT

d_gene: TRBD1
v_gene: TRBV11-2
abundance: -
j_gene: TRBJ1-6
CDR3aa: CASSLPPRTGASNSPLHF
CDR3nt: TGTGCCAGCAGCCTACCCCCCCGGACAGGGGCAAGTAATTCACCCCTCCACTTT

d_gene: TRBD2
v_gene: TRBV29-1
abundance: -
j_gene: TRBJ2-1
CDR3aa: CSVFIGLAGQEQFF
CDR3nt: TGCAGCGTTTTCATCGGACTAGCGGGACAGGAGCAGTTCTTC

d_gene: -
v_gene: TRBV3-1
abundance: -
j_gene: TRBJ2-4
CDR3aa: CASSQVPGSSVYF
CDR3nt: TGTGCCAGCAGCCAAGTCCCCGGCAGTAGCGTCTACTTC

d_gene: -
v_gene: TRBV2
abundance: -
j_gene: TRBJ2-1
CDR3aa: CASRREARDNEQFF
CDR3nt: TGTGCCAGCAGGAGGGAGGCCCGGGACAATGAGCAGTTCTTC

d_gene: -
v_gene: TRBV20-1
abundance: -
j_gene: TRBJ2-5
CDR3aa: CSPRGTQQETQYF
CDR3nt: TGCAGTCCAAGGGGGACTCAACAGGAGACCCAGTACTTC

d_gene: -
v_gene: TRBV29-1
abundance: -
j_gene: TRBJ2-3
CDR3aa: CSVGGLLTDTQYF
CDR3nt: TGCAGCGTCGGGGGACTCCTCACAGATACGCAGTATTTT

d_gene: -
v_gene: TRBV20-1
abundance: -
j_gene: TRBJ1-4
CDR3aa: CSAQQPAKGEKLFF
CDR3nt: TGCAGTGCTCAGCAGCCAGCAAAGGGCGAAAAACTGTTTTTT

d_gene: TRBD1
v_gene: TRBV27
abundance: -
j_gene: TRBJ1-1
CDR3aa: CASSLLTTGKNTEAFF
CDR3nt: TGTGCCAGCAGTTTATTGACGACAGGGAAGAACACTGAAGCTTTCTTT

d_gene: -
v_gene: TRBV6-5
abundance: -
j_gene: TRBJ1-2
CDR3aa: CASRSEIYGYTF
CDR3nt: TGTGCCAGCAGGTCAGAGATCTATGGCTACACCTTC

d_gene: -
v_gene: TRBV20-1
abundance: -
j_gene: TRBJ1-5
CDR3aa: CSARGYSGNQPQHF
CDR3nt: TGCAGTGCTAGAGGTTACTCGGGCAATCAGCCCCAGCATTTT

d_gene: -
v_gene: TRBV29-1
abundance: -
j_gene: TRBJ1-6
CDR3aa: CSVVLTEDLHSPLHF
CDR3nt: TGCAGCGTTGTCCTCACAGAAGATCTCCATTCACCCCTCCACTTT

d_gene: -
v_gene: TRBV4-1
abundance: once
j_gene: TRBJ2-1
CDR3aa: CASSQDTGRRYNEQFF
CDR3nt: TGCGCCAGCAGCCAAGATACGGGGCGCCGGTACAATGAGCAGTTCTTC

d_gene: TRBD1
v_gene: TRBV27
abundance: -
j_gene: TRBJ2-5
CDR3aa: CASSLSGTDQETQYF
CDR3nt: TGTGCCAGCAGTTTATCCGGGACAGACCAAGAGACCCAGTACTTC

d_gene: -
v_gene: TRBV3-1
abundance: -
j_gene: TRBJ2-7
CDR3aa: CASSQVLGFGGPSYEQYF
CDR3nt: TGTGCCAGCAGCCAAGTTTTGGGTTTCGGCGGACCCTCCTACGAGCAGTACTTC

d_gene: -
v_gene: TRBV7-3
abundance: -
j_gene: TRBJ2-1
CDR3aa: CASRWTEDNEQFF
CDR3nt: TGTGCCAGCCGCTGGACAGAGGACAATGAGCAGTTCTTC

d_gene: -
v_gene: TRBV29-1
abundance: -
j_gene: TRBJ1-3
CDR3aa: CSAGAGVGNTIYF
CDR3nt: TGCAGCGCCGGCGCGGGGGTTGGAAACACCATATATTTT

d_gene: TRBD1
v_gene: TRBV30
abundance: -
j_gene: TRBJ1-4
CDR3aa: CAWNPPGGGKLFF
CDR3nt: TGTGCCTGGAACCCGCCAGGGGGGGGGAAACTGTTTTTT

d_gene: -
v_gene: TRBV20-1
abundance: -
j_gene: TRBJ1-6
CDR3aa: CSARAHSARGYNSPLHF
CDR3nt: TGCAGTGCTAGAGCTCACAGCGCCCGAGGGTATAATTCACCCCTCCACTTT

d_gene: TRBD1
v_gene: TRBV28
abundance: once
j_gene: TRBJ1-1
CDR3aa: CASSKDRGLTEAFF
CDR3nt: TGTGCCAGCAGCAAGGACAGGGGGCTTACTGAAGCTTTCTTT

d_gene: -
v_gene: TRBV29-1
abundance: -
j_gene: TRBJ2-7
CDR3aa: CSVETATGVGRYEQYF
CDR3nt: TGCAGCGTTGAAACTGCGACAGGAGTGGGGCGCTACGAGCAGTACTTC

d_gene: -
v_gene: TRBV9
abundance: -
j_gene: TRBJ2-3
CDR3aa: CASSPRITGTDTQYF
CDR3nt: TGTGCCAGCAGCCCTCGGATTACAGGCACAGATACGCAGTATTTT

d_gene: TRBD1
v_gene: TRBV20-1
abundance: -
j_gene: TRBJ1-6
CDR3aa: CSASAGTVNSPLHF
CDR3nt: TGCAGTGCTAGTGCCGGGACAGTAAATTCACCCCTCCACTTT

d_gene: -
v_gene: TRBV27
abundance: -
j_gene: TRBJ2-5
CDR3aa: CASSLRQRETQYF
CDR3nt: TGTGCCAGCAGTCTACGACAGAGGGAGACCCAGTACTTC

d_gene: TRBD2
v_gene: TRBV10-3
abundance: -
j_gene: TRBJ2-7
CDR3aa: CAISESLAASSYEQYF
CDR3nt: TGTGCCATCAGTGAGAGCCTAGCGGCGAGCTCCTACGAGCAGTACTTC

d_gene: -
v_gene: TRBV12-3/TRBV12-4
abundance: once
j_gene: TRBJ2-5
CDR3aa: CASSAGHIETQYF
CDR3nt: TGTGCCAGCAGCGCGGGACACATCGAGACCCAGTACTTC

d_gene: TRBD1
v_gene: TRBV3-1
abundance: -
j_gene: TRBJ2-1
CDR3aa: CASSQDRVNNEQFF
CDR3nt: TGTGCCAGCAGCCAGGACAGGGTGAACAATGAGCAGTTCTTC

d_gene: TRBD2
v_gene: TRBV13
abundance: -
j_gene: TRBJ2-1
CDR3aa: CASSLWMGGPHEQFF
CDR3nt: TGTGCCAGCAGCTTATGGATGGGAGGGCCCCATGAGCAGTTCTTC

d_gene: -
v_gene: TRBV7-9
abundance: -
j_gene: TRBJ1-1
CDR3aa: CASSFWGANTEAFF
CDR3nt: TGTGCCAGCAGCTTTTGGGGGGCTAACACTGAAGCTTTCTTT

d_gene: TRBD1
v_gene: TRBV28
abundance: -
j_gene: TRBJ2-1
CDR3aa: CASRPGTGAYNEQFF
CDR3nt: TGTGCCAGCAGGCCAGGGACAGGGGCCTACAATGAGCAGTTCTTC

d_gene: -
v_gene: TRBV15
abundance: -
j_gene: TRBJ2-3
CDR3aa: CATSGGLVRTDTQYF
CDR3nt: TGTGCCACCAGCGGGGGACTGGTGAGGACAGATACGCAGTATTTT

d_gene: -
v_gene: TRBV7-8
abundance: -
j_gene: TRBJ2-4
CDR3aa: CASSPSLGNIQYF
CDR3nt: TGTGCCAGCAGCCCCTCCTTAGGAAACATTCAGTACTTC

d_gene: -
v_gene: TRBV5-1
abundance: -
j_gene: TRBJ2-3
CDR3aa: CASILGTRTDTQYF
CDR3nt: TGCGCCAGCATCCTAGGGACCCGCACAGATACGCAGTATTTT

d_gene: -
v_gene: TRBV7-9
abundance: -
j_gene: TRBJ1-1
CDR3aa: CASSLDPGMEAFF
CDR3nt: TGTGCCAGCAGCTTAGACCCAGGGATGGAGGCTTTCTTT

d_gene: -
v_gene: TRBV3-1
abundance: -
j_gene: TRBJ1-1
CDR3aa: CASSQGLMNTEAFF
CDR3nt: TGTGCCAGCAGCCAAGGGCTGATGAACACTGAAGCTTTCTTT

d_gene: TRBD2
v_gene: TRBV7-8
abundance: once
j_gene: TRBJ2-1
CDR3aa: CASSPRAGGGYNEQFF
CDR3nt: TGTGCCAGCAGCCCTAGAGCGGGAGGAGGCTACAATGAGCAGTTCTTC

d_gene: -
v_gene: TRBV14
abundance: -
j_gene: TRBJ1-4
CDR3aa: CASSQRAREKLFF
CDR3nt: TGTGCCAGCAGCCAACGGGCCAGGGAAAAACTGTTTTTT